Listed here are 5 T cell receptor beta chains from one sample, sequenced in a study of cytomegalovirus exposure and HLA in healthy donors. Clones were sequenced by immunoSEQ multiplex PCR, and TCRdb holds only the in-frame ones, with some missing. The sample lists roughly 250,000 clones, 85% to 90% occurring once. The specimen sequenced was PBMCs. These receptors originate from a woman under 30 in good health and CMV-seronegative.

In DNA, the CDR3 is TGTGCCAGCAGTGGAAGTACTAGCGGGTCGATCACCTACGAGCAGTACTTC. Translating it yields CASSGSTSGSITYEQYF. The chain employs TRBV2 and TRBJ2-7, with TRBD2 matching over 9 bases. This CDR3 comprises 17 residues. Unmatched junction bases numbered 12, after V lost 4 bases and J lost 2 bases. Germline V gene sequence: CDR1 SNHLY, CDR2 FYNNEI.

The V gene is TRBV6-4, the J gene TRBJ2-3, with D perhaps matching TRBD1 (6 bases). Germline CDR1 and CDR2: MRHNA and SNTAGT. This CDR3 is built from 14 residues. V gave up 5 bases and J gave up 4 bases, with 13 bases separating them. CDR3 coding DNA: TGTGCCAGCAGTACCCGACAGGTGGCAGATACGCAGTATTTT. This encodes CASSTRQVADTQYF.

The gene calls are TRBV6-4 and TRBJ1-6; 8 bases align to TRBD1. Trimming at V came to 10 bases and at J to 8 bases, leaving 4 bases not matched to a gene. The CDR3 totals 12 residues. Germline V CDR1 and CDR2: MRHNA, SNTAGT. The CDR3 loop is CAISGGYSPLHF. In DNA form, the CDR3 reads TGTGCCATCTCAGGGGGCTATTCACCCCTCCACTTT.

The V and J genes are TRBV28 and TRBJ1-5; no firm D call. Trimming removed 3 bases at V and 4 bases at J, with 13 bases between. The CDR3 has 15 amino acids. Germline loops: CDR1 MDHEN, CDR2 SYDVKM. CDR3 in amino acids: CASSFYPPGNQPQHF. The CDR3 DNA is TGTGCCAGCAGTTTTTATCCCCCGGGAAATCAGCCCCAGCATTTT.

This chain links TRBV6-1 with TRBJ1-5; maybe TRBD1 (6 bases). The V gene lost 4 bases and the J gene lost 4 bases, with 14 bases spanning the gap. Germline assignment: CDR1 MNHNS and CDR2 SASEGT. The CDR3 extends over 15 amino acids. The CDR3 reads CASSAVGGVNQPQHF. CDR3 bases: TGTGCCAGCAGTGCAGTAGGGGGAGTTAATCAGCCCCAGCATTTT.